The rows below give T cell receptor beta chains drawn from one sample of a study of T cell repertoires in cytomegalovirus infection. TCRdb passed the reads through MiXCR, listing each CDR3 protein once. Counted here are about 190,000 distinct CDR3 sequences, over 25% occurring once; the ten biggest clones make up roughly 32%. The material sequenced was PBMCs. Receptor source: a human donor in good health (CMV status not recorded). Some clones in this sample may be carry-over from other donors' samples. Each CDR3 is given with its conserved first and last residue. A D gene is named only where the DNA matches it firmly. Size tells how often a clone was seen (once, few, many) or the class of an expanded clone, and some rows leave it out.

j_call clone_size d_call v_call cdr3_aa cdr3_nt
TRBJ1-5 NA NA TRBV2 CASSKDRHQPQHF TGTGCCAGCAGTAAGGACAGACATCAGCCCCAGCATTTT
TRBJ2-3 NA NA TRBV7-2 CASSPGPRGAILDTQYF TGTGCCAGCAGCCCGGGACCCAGGGGGGCTATTCTAGATACGCAGTATTTT
TRBJ1-4 few TRBD1 TRBV11-2 CASSAPTGGEEKLFF TGTGCCAGCAGCGCCCCGACAGGGGGTGAAGAAAAACTGTTTTTT
TRBJ1-4 NA NA TRBV29-1 CSVGAANEKLFF TGCAGCGTTGGGGCAGCTAATGAAAAACTGTTTTTT
TRBJ1-1 NA NA TRBV7-2 CASSSPGRGTEAFF TGTGCCAGCAGCTCTCCAGGGAGGGGCACTGAAGCTTTCTTT
TRBJ2-1 NA TRBD2 TRBV29-1 CSVMGIAGDYNEQFF TGCAGCGTAATGGGTATAGCGGGGGATTACAATGAGCAGTTCTTC
TRBJ1-2 NA NA TRBV6-1 CASSEYPDRTYTF TGTGCCAGCAGTGAATACCCCGACAGGACCTACACCTTC
TRBJ1-1 NA TRBD1 TRBV14 CASSHSASGQGRRVFF TGTGCCAGCAGCCATTCCGCATCAGGACAGGGGCGTAGAGTTTTCTTT
TRBJ2-3 NA TRBD2 TRBV7-2 CASSPGLAGGDTQYF TGTGCCAGCAGCCCCGGACTAGCGGGGGGGGATACGCAGTATTTT
TRBJ1-5 NA NA TRBV6-2/TRBV6-3 CASSYTIPPRPQHF TGTGCCAGCAGTTATACAATCCCTCCACGGCCCCAGCATTTT
TRBJ1-6 NA TRBD1 TRBV2 CASSEVPGGLSPLHF TGTGCCAGCAGTGAAGTCCCAGGGGGCCTTTCACCCCTCCACTTT
TRBJ2-3 few NA TRBV20-1 CSLGGPLSTDTQYF TGCTCCCTCGGGGGGCCCTTGAGCACAGATACGCAGTATTTT
TRBJ1-1 few TRBD1 TRBV29-1 CSVLGQGTYTEAFF TGCAGCGTCCTTGGACAGGGGACCTACACTGAAGCTTTCTTT
TRBJ2-5 many TRBD1 TRBV7-2 CASSIGTGYSQETQYF TGTGCCAGCAGCATTGGGACAGGATATTCTCAAGAGACCCAGTACTTC
TRBJ1-1 NA NA TRBV2 CASRTTREAFF TGTGCCAGCAGGACTACAAGAGAAGCTTTCTTT
TRBJ2-3 few NA TRBV20-1 CSASHLRGLGGDTQYF TGCAGTGCTAGCCACCTACGGGGACTTGGGGGAGATACGCAGTATTTT
TRBJ1-1 few TRBD1 TRBV5-1 CASSSGTGGTEAFF TGCGCCAGCAGCTCAGGGACAGGGGGCACTGAAGCTTTCTTT
TRBJ2-5 NA TRBD1 TRBV7-2 CASSDGQGFSETQYF TGTGCCAGCAGTGATGGACAGGGGTTTTCAGAGACCCAGTACTTC
TRBJ2-5 NA TRBD1 TRBV12-3/TRBV12-4 CASSSPWTGQETQYF TGTGCCAGCAGTTCCCCTTGGACAGGGCAAGAGACCCAGTACTTC
TRBJ2-5 few NA TRBV6-1 CASTVPPAGKKKTQYF TGTGCCAGCACCGTCCCTCCAGCTGGAAAAAAAAAGACCCAGTACTTC
TRBJ2-2 few NA TRBV12-3/TRBV12-4 CASSSLGGWNTGELFF TGTGCCAGCAGTTCTCTGGGGGGCTGGAACACCGGGGAGCTGTTTTTT
TRBJ2-7 NA NA TRBV5-6 CASSLFTTYEQYF TGTGCCAGCAGCTTGTTCACCACCTACGAGCAGTACTTC